This passage covers 14 T cell receptor beta chains from one sample sequenced in a study of graft-versus-host responses after intestinal transplantation (dated by TCRdb to 2020 to 2022). Library prep was done by the immunoSEQ multiplex PCR assay. Here the immuneACCESS table is served through TCRdb, limited to in-frame sequences with V and J called. Missing clones are a known gap in these copies; in checked studies unresolved V genes cover under half, and the rest lacks a known reason. This sample has 20,000 to 30,000 clones in its table, and 90% to 95% of those were observed once. Approximately 2% of the sample is held by the ten biggest clonotypes. Specimen: PBMCs, collected 38 to 40 days after intestinal transplant. These receptors were obtained from a human patient who received an intestinal transplant, so some T cells may come from the graft donor.

This chain uses TRBV10-3 with TRBJ1-2; TRBD1 might be the D (6 bases). CDR1 and CDR2 (germline): ENHRY, SYGVKD. The CDR3 extends over 14 amino acids. Deletions cut 9 bases from V and 0 bases from J, with 14 bases between. CDR3 sequence: CAILQDSANYGYTF. DNA for the CDR3: TGTGCCATTTTACAGGACAGCGCTAACTATGGCTACACCTTC.

This sequence joins TRBV2 and TRBJ2-1; 9 bases agree with TRBD2. V dropped 4 bases and J dropped 3; count of bases not matched to a gene: 4. Per the germline V gene, CDR1 is SNHLY and CDR2 is FYNNEI. The CDR3 is made up of 15 amino acids. The CDR3 region has the DNA TGTGCCAGCAGTGGCCCTAGCGGGATCTACAATGAGCAGTTCTTC. Translating it yields CASSGPSGIYNEQFF.

J is TRBJ2-3 and V is TRBV4-3; 11 nucleotides line up with TRBD2. This CDR3 has 20 amino acids. The germline V gene encodes CDR1 LGHNA and CDR2 YSLEER. V dropped 0 bases and J dropped 3; count of bases not matched to a gene: 14. CDR3 in amino acids: CASSQDRASSSGRATDTQYF. CDR3 nucleotides: TGCGCCAGCAGCCAAGATCGGGCCTCAAGTAGCGGGAGGGCAACAGATACGCAGTATTTT.

V is TRBV7-9 and J is TRBJ2-1; 10 bases agree with TRBD2. Trimming cost V 1 base and J 0 bases; bases outside gene matches: 6. Germline assignment: CDR1 SEHNR and CDR2 FQNEAQ (reference sequence). CDR3 length: 18 residues. CDR3 sequence: CASSLGLAGESSYNEQFF. As DNA, the CDR3 is TGTGCCAGCAGCTTAGGTCTAGCGGGAGAGAGCTCCTACAATGAGCAGTTCTTC. The full variable domain, its missing parts supplied by reference TRBV7-9 and TRBJ2-1, is DTGVSQNPRHKITKRGQNVTFRCDPISEHNRLYWYRQTLGQGPEFLTYFQNEAQLEKSRLLSDRFSAERPKGSFSTLEIQRTEQGDSAMYLCASSLGLAGESSYNEQFFGPGTRLTVL.

The rearrangement uses TRBV11-2 and TRBJ2-7; possible D gene TRBD2, 5 bases. Between the trimmed V and J ends, which lost 5 bases and 6 bases, there was a span of 26 bases. The CDR3 totals 17 residues. CDR1 and CDR2 (germline): SGHAT, FQNNGV. For the CDR3, the DNA is TGTGCCAGCAGCCGACTCGAAGGGAGCTACGGGATCGGCGAGCAGTACTTC. Its translation: CASSRLEGSYGIGEQYF.

The chain carries TRBV5-1 and TRBJ2-4; D remains ambiguous. V gave up 0 bases and J gave up 0 bases, with 10 bases separating them. Germline V lookup: CDR1 SGHRS, CDR2 YFSETQ. The CDR3 is made up of 16 amino acids. The DNA for the CDR3 is TGCGCCAGCAGCTTGGCCGGTGGGCTAGCCAAAAACATTCAGTACTTC. It translates to CASSLAGGLAKNIQYF.

This chain connects TRBV28 to TRBJ2-2, with TRBD2 matching 7 bases. There are 17 residues in the CDR3. The J segment lost 2 bases and the V segment lost 7 bases, leaving 13 bases of the junction unmatched. Germline assignment: CDR1 MDHEN and CDR2 SYDVKM. The CDR3 loop is CASNPSRASGNTGELFF. In DNA form, the CDR3 reads TGTGCCAGCAACCCCTCCCGGGCTAGCGGCAACACCGGGGAGCTGTTTTTT.

The rearrangement links TRBV7-9 to TRBJ2-1, with a weak D call TRBD2 (6 bases). Germline V gene sequence: CDR1 SEHNR, CDR2 FQNEAQ (reference sequence). V dropped 2 bases and J dropped 7 bases, with 12 bases sitting between them. The CDR3 extends over 14 amino acids. The chain's CDR3 is CASSLILAGNEQFF. The CDR3 DNA sequence: TGTGCCAGCAGCTTAATACTAGCAGGGAATGAGCAGTTCTTC.

The chain recombines TRBV28 with TRBJ2-3; 10 positions match TRBD2. The germline V gene has CDR1 MDHEN and CDR2 SYDVKM. V was pared by 6 bases and J by 0 bases, with 3 bases of the junction left unmatched. The CDR3 is 15 residues long. The CDR3 DNA reads TGTGCCAGCAGGGTGGGACTAGCGAGCACAGATACGCAGTATTTT. Its protein product is CASRVGLASTDTQYF.

The chain recombines TRBV11-2 with TRBJ2-1; D remains ambiguous. V was trimmed by 1 base and J by 7 bases, leaving 11 bases between them. Germline V gene sequence: CDR1 SGHAT, CDR2 FQNNGV. The CDR3 contains 14 residues. The CDR3 here is CASSLGGGRNEQFF. The CDR3 coding sequence is TGTGCCAGCAGCTTAGGGGGTGGGCGGAATGAGCAGTTCTTC.

This chain links TRBV4-2 with TRBJ2-7; the match to TRBD2 covers 8 bases. The junction had 5 bases not matched to a gene; V was cut back by 4 bases and J by 0 bases. Germline CDR1 LGHNA, CDR2 YNFKEQ. The CDR3 loop spans 15 amino acids. The CDR3 region has the DNA TGTGCCAGCAGCCCCCGGGAGGGGAACTCCTACGAGCAGTACTTC. Translated: CASSPREGNSYEQYF.

This clone was counted a few times. The V call is TRBV21-1, the J call TRBJ1-1. TRBV21-1 has pseudogene status. This CDR3 region has 13 residues. The CDR3 here is CASSKDGNTEAFF. The CDR3 DNA follows: TGTGCCAGCAGCAAAGACGGGAACACTGAAGCTTTCTTT.

In its sample, this clone was seen once. The V and J genes are TRBV28 and TRBJ2-7; no clear D. The V gene's germline CDR1 is MDHEN and CDR2 SYDVKM. V shed 6 bases and J shed 2 bases, with 14 bases lying between them. This CDR3 spans 14 amino acids. In DNA, the CDR3 is TGTGCCAGCAGCCCGTCTCTGACTCCCTACGAGCAGTACTTC. It codes for CASSPSLTPYEQYF.

The chain carries TRBV28 and TRBJ2-7; TRBD1 matches 8 bases. The CDR3 consists of 15 residues. Trimming removed 4 bases from V and 2 bases from J; junction bases left unmatched: 7. Germline assignment: CDR1 MDHEN and CDR2 SYDVKM. The CDR3 is CASSSVPGGPYEQYF. The CDR3 region has the DNA TGTGCCAGCAGTTCTGTGCCAGGGGGCCCCTACGAGCAGTACTTC.